The clone carrying this TCR beta chain occurred many times. Its antigen is not identified. RNA transcripts were the template for amplifying TCR beta CDR3 regions. A set of HTBI primers served as the primers for a first-round RT-PCR of the TCR CDR3. TCRdb independently ran MiXCR on the multiplex PCR reads; one entry per CDR3 protein. The sample records hundreds of thousands of distinct CDR3 sequences, less than 20% being singletons. PBMCs were obtained from about 9.9 ml fresh peripheral blood. The data are from a study of T cells in Graves' hyperthyroidism and ophthalmopathy. Study details: Upon initial diagnosis and before any treatment, peripheral blood was collected. Whole-study results and caveats: In the blood, most expanded thyroid clonotypes above 0.001 appeared as well.

V gave up 1 base and J gave up 4 bases, with 10 bases separating them. The CDR3 consists of 14 residues. CDR1 is LNHDA, CDR2 SQIVND, per germline (reference sequence). This chain connects TRBV19 to TRBJ1-2, with D possibly matching TRBD1 (5 bases). The source is a young woman with Graves' ophthalmopathy. The sample consisted of blood. The CDR3 DNA sequence: TGTGCCAGTAGTATAGTGCGACAGCTCTATGGCTACACCTTC. This gives the protein CASSIVRQLYGYTF.